This T cell receptor beta chain is from a study of shared clonotypes between healthy human individuals. Looking at the study overall: Per-donor plates numbered three CD4 naive, three CD4 memory, two CD8 naive and one CD8 memory.

Turning to this clone: Its target is not known.

Study observations and caveats: Represented genetic and exposure-history diversity was restricted by having few donors. Generally, estimated richness proved larger in naive subsets than it did in memory subsets.

The assay was immunoSEQ multiplex PCR, and TCRdb's table has in-frame clones only and misses some. The table lists a few hundred thousand clones, more than 60% of them singletons. The V gene's germline CDR1 is GTSNPN and CDR2 SVGIG (reference sequence). J was trimmed by 0 bases and V by 2 bases; bases with no gene match: 15. This CDR3 has 20 amino acids. The specimen sequenced was memory CD4+ T cells sorted from blood. Subset reported: CD45RA-negative fraction. The chain has TRBV30 and TRBJ2-3; TRBD1 agrees at 12 bases. This clonotype originated in a man aged 25 to 40 in good health. The CDR3: CAWSRPPGTGGGLSTDTQYF. In DNA, the CDR3 is TGTGCCTGGAGTCGTCCCCCCGGGACAGGGGGCGGGCTAAGCACAGATACGCAGTATTTT.